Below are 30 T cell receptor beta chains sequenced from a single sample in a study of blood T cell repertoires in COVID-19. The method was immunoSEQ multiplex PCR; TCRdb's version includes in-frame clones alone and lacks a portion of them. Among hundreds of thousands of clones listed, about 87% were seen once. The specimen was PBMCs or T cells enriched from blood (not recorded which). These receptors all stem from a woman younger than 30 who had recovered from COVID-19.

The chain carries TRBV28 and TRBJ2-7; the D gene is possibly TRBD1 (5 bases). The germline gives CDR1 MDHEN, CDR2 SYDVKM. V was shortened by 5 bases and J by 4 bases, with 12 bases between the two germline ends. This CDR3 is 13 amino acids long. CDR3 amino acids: CASSPPRQYEQYF. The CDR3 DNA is TGTGCCAGCAGTCCCCCCCGACAGTACGAGCAGTACTTC. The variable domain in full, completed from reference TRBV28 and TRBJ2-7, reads DVKVTQSSRYLVKRTGEKVFLECVQDMDHENMFWYRQDPGLGLRLIYFSYDVKMKEKGDIPEGYSVSREKKERFSLILESASTNQTSMYLCASSPPRQYEQYFGPGTRLTVT.

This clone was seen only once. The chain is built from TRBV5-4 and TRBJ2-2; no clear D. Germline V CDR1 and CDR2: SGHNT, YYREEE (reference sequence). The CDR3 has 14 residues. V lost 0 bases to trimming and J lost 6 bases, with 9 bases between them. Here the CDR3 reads CASSLASVPGELFF. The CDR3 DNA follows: TGTGCCAGCAGCTTGGCTTCGGTCCCCGGGGAGCTGTTTTTT.

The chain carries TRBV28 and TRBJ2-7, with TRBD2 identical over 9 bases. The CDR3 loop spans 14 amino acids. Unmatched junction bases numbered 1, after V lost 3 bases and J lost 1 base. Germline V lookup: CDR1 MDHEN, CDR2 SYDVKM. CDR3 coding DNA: TGTGCCAGCAGTTTGCTAGCGGGGTCCTACGAGCAGTACTTC. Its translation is CASSLLAGSYEQYF.

In DNA, the CDR3 is TGTGCCAGCGTAAAACCGGGACAGGGAGGCTACGAGCAGTACTTC. Protein: CASVKPGQGGYEQYF. The chain carries TRBV6-5 and TRBJ2-7; 9 bases fit TRBD1. This CDR3 region has 15 residues. CDR1 and CDR2 (germline): MNHEY, SVGAGI. V lost 8 bases, J lost 3 bases, and 11 bases stayed unmatched.

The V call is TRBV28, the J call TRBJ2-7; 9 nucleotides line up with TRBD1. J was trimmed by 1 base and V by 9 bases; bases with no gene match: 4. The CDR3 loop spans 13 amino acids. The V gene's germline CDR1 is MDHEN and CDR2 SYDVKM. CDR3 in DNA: TGTGCCAGTACGGGACAGGGATCCTACGAGCAGTACTTC. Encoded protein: CASTGQGSYEQYF.

The CDR3 bases are TGCGCCAGCAGCCAAGTGGGACAGGGGATGCGGGGCTACACCTTC. This codes for CASSQVGQGMRGYTF. The chain has TRBV4-3 and TRBJ1-2; 10 positions agree with TRBD1. The CDR3 sequence is 15 residues long. V lost 1 base and J lost 8; bases outside the gene matches: 7. Germline CDR1 is LGHNA and CDR2 is YSLEER.

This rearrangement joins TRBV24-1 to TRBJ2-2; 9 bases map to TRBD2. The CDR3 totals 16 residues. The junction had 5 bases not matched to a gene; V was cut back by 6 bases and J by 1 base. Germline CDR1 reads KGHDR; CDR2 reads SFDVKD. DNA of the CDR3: TGTGCCACCAGTACTAGCGGGCCCATGAACACCGGGGAGCTGTTTTTT. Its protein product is CATSTSGPMNTGELFF.

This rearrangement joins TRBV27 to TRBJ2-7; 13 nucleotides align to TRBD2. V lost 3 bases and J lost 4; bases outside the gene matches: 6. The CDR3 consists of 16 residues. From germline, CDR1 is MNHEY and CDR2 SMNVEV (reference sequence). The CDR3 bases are TGTGCCAGCAGTTTGACACTAGCGGGAGGGCCTTACGAGCAGTACTTC. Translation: CASSLTLAGGPYEQYF.

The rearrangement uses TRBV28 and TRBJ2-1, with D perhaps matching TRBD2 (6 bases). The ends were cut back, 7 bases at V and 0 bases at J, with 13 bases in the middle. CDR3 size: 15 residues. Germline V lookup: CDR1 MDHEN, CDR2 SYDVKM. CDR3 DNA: TGTGCCAGCAACCAAGCGGGCGACTCCTACAATGAGCAGTTCTTC. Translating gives CASNQAGDSYNEQFF.

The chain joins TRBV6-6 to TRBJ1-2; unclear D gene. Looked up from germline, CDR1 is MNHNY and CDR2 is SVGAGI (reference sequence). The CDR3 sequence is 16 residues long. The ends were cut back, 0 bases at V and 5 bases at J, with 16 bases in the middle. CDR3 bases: TGTGCCAGCAGTTACTCTGGGCTCCTCTCTCCGTATGGCTACACCTTC. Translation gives CASSYSGLLSPYGYTF.

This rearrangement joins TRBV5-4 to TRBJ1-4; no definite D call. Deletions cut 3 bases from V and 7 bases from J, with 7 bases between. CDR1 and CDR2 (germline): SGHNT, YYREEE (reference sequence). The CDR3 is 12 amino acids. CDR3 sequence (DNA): TGTGCCAGCAGCTCGGCAGGTGAAAAACTGTTTTTT. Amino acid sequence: CASSSAGEKLFF.

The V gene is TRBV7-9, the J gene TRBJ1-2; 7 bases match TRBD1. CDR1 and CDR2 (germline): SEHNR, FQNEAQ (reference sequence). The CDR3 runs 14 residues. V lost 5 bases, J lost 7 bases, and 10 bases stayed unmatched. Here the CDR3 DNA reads TGTGCCAGCAGCGCACAGGGGTTTGCGGGTGGCTACACCTTC. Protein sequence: CASSAQGFAGGYTF.

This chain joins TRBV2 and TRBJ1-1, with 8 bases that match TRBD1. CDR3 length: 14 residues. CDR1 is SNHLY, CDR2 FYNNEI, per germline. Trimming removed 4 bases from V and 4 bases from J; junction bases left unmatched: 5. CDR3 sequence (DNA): TGTGCCAGCAGTGGTTGGACAGGGTCCACTGAAGCTTTCTTT. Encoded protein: CASSGWTGSTEAFF.

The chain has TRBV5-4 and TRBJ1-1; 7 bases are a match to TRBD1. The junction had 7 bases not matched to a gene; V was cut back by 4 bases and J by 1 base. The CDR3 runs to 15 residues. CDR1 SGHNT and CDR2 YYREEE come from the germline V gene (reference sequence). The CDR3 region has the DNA TGTGCCAGCAGCCACGACAGGGCAACGAACACTGAAGCTTTCTTT. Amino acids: CASSHDRATNTEAFF. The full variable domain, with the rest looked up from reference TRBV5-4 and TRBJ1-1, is ETGVTQSPTHLIKTRGQQVTLRCSSQSGHNTVSWYQQALGQGPQFIFQYYREEENGRGNFPPRFSGLQFPNYSSELNVNALELDDSALYLCASSHDRATNTEAFFGQGTRLTVV.

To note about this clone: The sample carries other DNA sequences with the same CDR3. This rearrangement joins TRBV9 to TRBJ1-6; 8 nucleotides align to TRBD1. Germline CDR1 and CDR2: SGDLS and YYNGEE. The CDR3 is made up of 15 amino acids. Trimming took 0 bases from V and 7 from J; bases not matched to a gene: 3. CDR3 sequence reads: CASSVGGQGNSPLHF. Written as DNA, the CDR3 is TGTGCCAGCAGCGTAGGTGGACAGGGAAATTCACCCCTCCACTTT. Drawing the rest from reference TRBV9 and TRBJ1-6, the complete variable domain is DSGVTQTPKHLITATGQRVTLRCSPRSGDLSVYWYQQSLDQGLQFLIQYYNGEERAKGNILERFSAQQFPDLHSELNLSSLELGDSALYFCASSVGGQGNSPLHFGNGTRLTVT.

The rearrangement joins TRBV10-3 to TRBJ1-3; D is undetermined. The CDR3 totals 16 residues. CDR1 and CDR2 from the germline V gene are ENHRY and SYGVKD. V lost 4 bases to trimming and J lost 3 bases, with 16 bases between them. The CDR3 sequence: CAISGAAPEHGNTIYF. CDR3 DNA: TGTGCCATCAGTGGGGCTGCACCAGAGCATGGAAACACCATATATTTT.

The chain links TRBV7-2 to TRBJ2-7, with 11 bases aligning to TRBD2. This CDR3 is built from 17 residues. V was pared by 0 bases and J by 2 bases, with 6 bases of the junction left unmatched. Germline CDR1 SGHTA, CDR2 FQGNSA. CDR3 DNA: TGTGCCAGCAGCTTAGCAACTAGCGGGAGAGTACCCTACGAGCAGTACTTC. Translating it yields CASSLATSGRVPYEQYF. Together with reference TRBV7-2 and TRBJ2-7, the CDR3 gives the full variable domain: GAGVSQSPSNKVTEKGKDVELRCDPISGHTALYWYRQSLGQGLEFLIYFQGNSAPDKSGLPSDRFSAERTGGSVSTLTIQRTQQEDSAVYLCASSLATSGRVPYEQYFGPGTRLTVT.

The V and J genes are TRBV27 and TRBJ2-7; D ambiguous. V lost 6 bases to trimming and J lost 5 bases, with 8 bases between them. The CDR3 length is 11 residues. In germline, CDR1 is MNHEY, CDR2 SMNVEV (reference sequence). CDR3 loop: CASRVLDEQYF. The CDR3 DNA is TGTGCCAGCAGGGTGTTAGACGAGCAGTACTTC.

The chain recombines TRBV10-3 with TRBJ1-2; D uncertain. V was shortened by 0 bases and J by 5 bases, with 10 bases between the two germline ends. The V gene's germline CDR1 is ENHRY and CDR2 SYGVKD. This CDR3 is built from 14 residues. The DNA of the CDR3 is TGTGCCATCAGTGAGTCGGCAGGAGGGTATGGCTACACCTTC. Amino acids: CAISESAGGYGYTF.

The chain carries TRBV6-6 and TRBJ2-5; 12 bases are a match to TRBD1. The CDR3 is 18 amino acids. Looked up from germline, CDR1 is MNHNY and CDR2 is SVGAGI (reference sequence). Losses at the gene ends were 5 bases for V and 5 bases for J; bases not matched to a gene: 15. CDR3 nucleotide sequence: TGTGCCAGCAGTCCCCATCCCGGGGACAGGGGGCGCGGGGAGACCCAGTACTTC. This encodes CASSPHPGDRGRGETQYF.

The CDR3 here is CASSPPNGNYGYTF. The CDR3 DNA reads TGTGCCAGCAGTCCCCCTAACGGTAACTATGGCTACACCTTC. This rearrangement joins TRBV28 to TRBJ1-2; D ambiguous. Trimming removed 5 bases at V and 1 base at J, with 11 bases between. This CDR3 spans 14 amino acids. Germline V CDR1 and CDR2: MDHEN, SYDVKM.

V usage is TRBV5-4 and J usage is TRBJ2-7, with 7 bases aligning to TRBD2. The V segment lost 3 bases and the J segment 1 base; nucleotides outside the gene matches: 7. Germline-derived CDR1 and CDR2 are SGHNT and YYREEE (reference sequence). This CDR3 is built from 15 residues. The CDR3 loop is CASSSQTGGSYEQYF. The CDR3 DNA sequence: TGTGCCAGCAGCTCCCAGACCGGGGGGTCCTACGAGCAGTACTTC.

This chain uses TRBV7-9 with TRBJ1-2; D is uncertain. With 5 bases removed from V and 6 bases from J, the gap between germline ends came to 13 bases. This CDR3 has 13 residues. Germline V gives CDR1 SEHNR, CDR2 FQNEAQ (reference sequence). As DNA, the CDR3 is TGTGCCAGCAGCCAGCAGGCGAGCAATGGCTACACCTTC. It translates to CASSQQASNGYTF.

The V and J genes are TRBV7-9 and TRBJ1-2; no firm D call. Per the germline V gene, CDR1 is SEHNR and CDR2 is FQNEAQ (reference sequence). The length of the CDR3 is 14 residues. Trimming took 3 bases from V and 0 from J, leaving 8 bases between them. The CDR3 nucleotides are TGTGCCAGCAGCTTGAGTGTTCCTAACTATGGCTACACCTTC. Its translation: CASSLSVPNYGYTF.

The CDR3 DNA is TGTGCCAGTAGTAGAACGGGGAACTACGAGCAGTACTTC. This codes for CASSRTGNYEQYF. V is TRBV19 and J is TRBJ2-7; tentatively, D is TRBD2 (5 bases). This CDR3 comprises 13 residues. Germline CDR1 LNHDA, CDR2 SQIVND (reference sequence). The V and J ends lost 4 bases and 3 bases respectively, with 10 bases between them.

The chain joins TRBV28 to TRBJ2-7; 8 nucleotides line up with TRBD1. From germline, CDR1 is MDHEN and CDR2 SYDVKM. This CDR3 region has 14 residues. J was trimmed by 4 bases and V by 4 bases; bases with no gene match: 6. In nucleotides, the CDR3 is TGTGCCAGCAGTTCCCCGGACAGGGCTTACGAGCAGTACTTC. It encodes CASSSPDRAYEQYF.

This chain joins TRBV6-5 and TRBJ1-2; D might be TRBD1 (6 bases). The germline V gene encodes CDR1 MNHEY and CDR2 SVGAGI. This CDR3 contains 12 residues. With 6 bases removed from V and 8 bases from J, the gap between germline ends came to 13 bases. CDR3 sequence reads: CASSKGVGGYTF. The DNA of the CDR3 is TGTGCCAGCAGCAAGGGGGTTGGCGGCTACACCTTC.

CDR3 amino acids: CASSPLAEDTIYF. CDR3 coding DNA: TGTGCCAGCAGCCCCCTCGCAGAGGACACCATATATTTT. The rearrangement uses TRBV3-1 (or the pseudogene TRBV3-2) and TRBJ1-3; D call uncertain. With 4 bases removed from V and 8 bases from J, the gap between germline ends came to 12 bases. CDR3 length equals 13 residues. Germline loops: CDR1 LGHDT, CDR2 YNNKEL (reference sequence).

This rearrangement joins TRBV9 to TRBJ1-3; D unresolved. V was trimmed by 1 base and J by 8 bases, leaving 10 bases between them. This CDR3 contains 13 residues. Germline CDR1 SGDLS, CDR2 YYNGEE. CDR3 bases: TGTGCCAGCAGCGTACGGTTACGAGACACCATATATTTT. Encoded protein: CASSVRLRDTIYF.

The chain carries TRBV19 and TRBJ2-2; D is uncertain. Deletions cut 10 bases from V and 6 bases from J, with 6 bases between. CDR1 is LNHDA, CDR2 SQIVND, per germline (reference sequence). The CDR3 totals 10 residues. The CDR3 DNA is TGTGCCACACGCGCCGGGGAGCTGTTTTTT. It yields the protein CATRAGELFF.